This record covers a single T cell receptor (beta chain). Its matching antigen is unknown. There are 14 residues in the CDR3. Germline assignment: CDR1 MNHEY and CDR2 SMNVEV (reference sequence). The V end was cut by 3 bases, the J end by 2 bases, with 11 bases between. The record originates from a study of T cell responses to AZD1222 COVID-19 vaccine. Across the study: Timing groups of about 4 and about 12 weeks for second doses were pooled. Study-wide results and caveats: Donors were chiefly white British, with a greater number of females, and clonal diversity was perhaps underestimated.

This table comes from immunoSEQ multiplex PCR, and its TCRdb copy is limited to in-frame clones, with some not included. The sample lists more than 90,000 clones; about 90% were seen once. The chain is built from TRBV27 and TRBJ2-7; D unclear. Sequencing used peripheral blood, obtained on day 0 of AZD1222 vaccination. This TCR came from an adult in good health. The DNA of the CDR3 is TGTGCCAGCAGTTTGGGCCCGGGCCCCTACGAGCAGTACTTC. It is translated as CASSLGPGPYEQYF.